The 25 T cell receptor beta chains in this list originate from one sample, sequenced in a study of regulatory T cells in long-lasting Graves disease. According to the study, TCR beta libraries were built with iRepertoire HTBI primers and CDR3-region Arm-PCR. TCRdb fed the multiplex PCR reads into MiXCR, producing one record per CDR3 protein. Among 650,000 to 850,000 distinct CDR3 sequences listed, about 30% were seen once. Time point noted: persistent/refractory GD, antithyroid drugs over 5 years with positive TRAb. PBMC RNA served as the TCR library source. The input for sequencing was peripheral blood mononuclear cells (PBMCs), taken when the disease was refractory, from a patient treated with antithyroid drugs. These receptor sequences come from a female donor with Graves disease.

This clonotype showed up just a few times. The J gene is TRBJ1-2, the V gene TRBV19, with 11 bases matching TRBD1. In germline, CDR1 is LNHDA, CDR2 SQIVND (reference sequence). The V gene end was trimmed by 7 bases and the J gene end by 6 bases; junction bases not matched to a gene: 7. CDR3 length: 14 residues. Written as DNA, the CDR3 is TGTGCCAGTACCGGGACAGGGGGTGTAAATGGCTACACCTTC. It yields the protein CASTGTGGVNGYTF.

This clonotype was seen a handful of times. The chain employs TRBV20-1 and TRBJ2-7; no reliable D call. Trimming removed 7 bases from V and 6 bases from J, with 13 bases in between. This CDR3 has 11 amino acids. In germline, CDR1 is DFQATT, CDR2 SNEGSKA (reference sequence). DNA of the CDR3: TGCAGTGTTGCCCCTGGGTCCGAGCAGTACTTC. Translating it yields CSVAPGSEQYF.

This clonotype occurred a few times. CDR3 sequence reads: CASSLAPLNTEAFF. The CDR3 DNA sequence: TGTGCCAGCAGCTTAGCGCCCTTGAACACTGAAGCTTTCTTT. V and J are TRBV7-6 and TRBJ1-1; no definite D call. V lost 0 bases, J lost 0 bases, and 5 bases lay in between. Germline-derived CDR1 and CDR2 are SGHVS and FNYEAQ. There are 14 residues in the CDR3.

This clonotype was found many times. The chain recombines TRBV2 with TRBJ1-2; TRBD1 matches at 7 bases. The CDR3 is 18 residues long. CDR1 SNHLY and CDR2 FYNNEI come from the germline V gene. The V and J ends lost 5 bases and 3 bases, in that order; junction bases with no gene match: 18. In DNA form, the CDR3 reads TGTGCCAGCAGTTACGGGACAGCCCAGACGGTATTGGACTATGGCTACACCTTC. Its protein is CASSYGTAQTVLDYGYTF.

This clonotype was detected only a few times. The chain joins TRBV20-1 to TRBJ2-4, with no clear D. The germline V gene encodes CDR1 DFQATT and CDR2 SNEGSKA (reference sequence). The V end lost 5 bases, the J end lost 1 base, and 6 bases lay between the germline ends. This CDR3 has 12 residues. CDR3 sequence reads: CSAASAKNIQYF. The CDR3 bases are TGCAGTGCTGCGTCGGCCAAAAACATTCAGTACTTC.

The rearrangement links TRBV19 to TRBJ1-3; no definite D call. Germline CDR1 and CDR2: LNHDA and SQIVND (reference sequence). V lost 10 bases and J 0 bases, leaving 13 bases between the germline ends. The length of the CDR3 is 14 residues. The CDR3 loop is CATTKGVSGNTIYF. The DNA for the CDR3 is TGTGCCACCACCAAGGGAGTCTCTGGAAACACCATATATTTT.

The table lists this clonotype with many counts. The chain is built from TRBV30 and TRBJ1-2; no reliable D call. Trimming removed 5 bases from V and 0 bases from J, with 10 bases in between. Germline lookup yields CDR1 GTSNPN and CDR2 SVGIG (reference sequence). The CDR3 spans 13 residues. DNA of the CDR3: TGTGCCTGGGTTCGGGGAGCTAACTATGGCTACACCTTC. Its protein is CAWVRGANYGYTF.

This clonotype occurred a few times. This chain links TRBV29-1 with TRBJ1-2; 7 bases agree with TRBD1. CDR1 SQVTM and CDR2 ANQGSEA come from the germline V gene. With 3 bases clipped from V and 2 bases from J, the junction kept 9 bases outside the gene matches. This CDR3 has 15 residues. Written as DNA, the CDR3 is TGCAGCGTTGACCCTATGGACAGGTCGAACTATGGCTACACCTTC. Translating it yields CSVDPMDRSNYGYTF.

The genes are TRBV5-1 and TRBJ2-3, with D unresolved. Between the trimmed V and J ends, which lost 0 bases and 7 bases, there was a span of 12 bases. Germline CDR1 SGHRS, CDR2 YFSETQ. This CDR3 has 14 residues. DNA for the CDR3: TGCGCCAGCAGCTTGGCCATGCGGAGCCATACGCAGTATTTT. Translating gives CASSLAMRSHTQYF. Full variable domain (missing parts from reference TRBV5-1 and TRBJ2-3): KAGVTQTPRYLIKTRGQQVTLSCSPISGHRSVSWYQQTPGQGLQFLFEYFSETQRNKGNFPGRFSGRQFSNSRSEMNVSTLELGDSALYLCASSLAMRSHTQYFGPGTRLTVL.

This clonotype came up a few times. The chain employs TRBV11-2 and TRBJ1-1; no clear D gene. V was trimmed by 5 bases and J by 7 bases, leaving 11 bases between them. Germline V gene lookup returns CDR1 SGHAT and CDR2 FQNNGV. The CDR3 spans 12 residues. CDR3 loop: CASSDRQDEAFF. For the CDR3, the DNA is TGTGCCAGCAGCGACCGGCAGGATGAAGCTTTCTTT.

The CDR3 DNA follows: TGCAGTGCTAGGCCCCCAGGGGGCTTTAACACCGGGGAGCTGTTTTTT. This gives the protein CSARPPGGFNTGELFF. The gene calls are TRBV20-1 and TRBJ2-2, with 8 bases identical to TRBD1. V was pared by 3 bases and J by 2 bases, with 8 bases of the junction left unmatched. CDR1 and CDR2 from the germline V gene are DFQATT and SNEGSKA (reference sequence). The CDR3 extends over 16 amino acids.

This clonotype was observed many times. The chain is built from TRBV2 and TRBJ1-2; 8 bases align to TRBD1. V lost 6 bases, J lost 0 bases, and 6 bases stayed unmatched. The CDR3 length is 15 residues. CDR1 is SNHLY, CDR2 FYNNEI, per germline. The CDR3 DNA follows: TGTGCCAGCAGCGTGGGACAGGCTTCTAACTATGGCTACACCTTC. This gives the protein CASSVGQASNYGYTF.

This clonotype was counted only a few times. The CDR3 coding sequence is TGTGCCAGCAAAGGACAGGGAGTATTAAGTGAAGCTTTCTTT. Its translation: CASKGQGVLSEAFF. The chain links TRBV6-1 to TRBJ1-1; 8 nucleotides match TRBD1. This CDR3 is 14 amino acids long. The V gene end was trimmed by 7 bases and the J gene end by 7 bases; junction bases not matched to a gene: 11. Germline-derived CDR1 and CDR2 are MNHNS and SASEGT.

The chain combines TRBV6-1 with TRBJ2-7, with D tentatively TRBD1 (5 bases). This CDR3 contains 15 residues. CDR1 MNHNS and CDR2 SASEGT come from the germline V gene. Trimming stripped 0 bases from V and 2 bases from J, with 11 bases between. The DNA for the CDR3 is TGTGCCAGCAGTGAAGCGGGGCTAGGTACCTACGAGCAGTACTTC. Its protein is CASSEAGLGTYEQYF.

The chain recombines TRBV6-1 with TRBJ1-2, with D hard to call. This CDR3 has 14 residues. Trimming left V 4 bases short and J 8 bases short, with 17 bases between. The V gene's germline CDR1 is MNHNS and CDR2 SASEGT. CDR3 sequence (DNA): TGTGCCAGCAGTGCCCCCGATGGACCTAAAGGCTACACCTTC. It translates to CASSAPDGPKGYTF.

The genes are TRBV29-1 and TRBJ1-4, with TRBD1 as a possible D gene (5 bases). CDR3 length: 15 residues. V shed 5 bases and J shed 8 bases, with 21 bases lying between them. Germline assignment: CDR1 SQVTM and CDR2 ANQGSEA. In DNA, the CDR3 is TGCAGCGTTTCCCGAGGATCGGGGCCAGGCGAAAAACTGTTTTTT. Translated: CSVSRGSGPGEKLFF.

Of note for this clonotype: An end of the junction differs from the germline gene, which may be a read error. This chain joins TRBV5-1 and TRBJ1-1; maybe TRBD1 (5 bases). CDR1 and CDR2 (germline): SGHRS, YFSETQ. The CDR3 consists of 15 residues. The DNA of the CDR3 is TGCGCCGGCAGCACCGACAGCCACATGAACACTGAAGCTTTCTTT. Translation: CAGSTDSHMNTEAFF.

Of note for this clonotype: The CDR3 does not end in the conserved phenylalanine or tryptophan, so this is likely a read error. J is TRBJ1-1 and V is TRBV18, with D unresolved. Germline CDR1 is KGHSH and CDR2 is LQKENI. The V end lost 4 bases, the J end lost 1 base, and 4 bases lay between the germline ends. This CDR3 is built from 12 residues. CDR3 loop: CASSHENTEAFS. CDR3 in DNA: TGTGCCAGCTCACATGAGAACACTGAAGCTTTCTCT.

The chain has TRBV6-1 and TRBJ1-3, with 9 bases identical to TRBD1. This CDR3 is 19 amino acids long. Germline CDR1 MNHNS, CDR2 SASEGT. V trimming: 0 bases; J trimming: 2 bases; junction bases outside the gene matches: 11. The CDR3: CASSEARTGVYNTGNTIYF. CDR3 coding DNA: TGTGCCAGCAGTGAAGCGAGGACAGGGGTTTACAACACTGGAAACACCATATATTTT.

This rearrangement joins TRBV10-3 to TRBJ1-6; TRBD1 aligns across 11 bases. Trimming cost V 4 bases and J 14 bases; bases outside gene matches: 10. The CDR3 runs to 15 residues. CDR1 is ENHRY and CDR2 is SYGVKD in the germline V gene. The CDR3 loop reads CAISGTGGDTFALHF. The CDR3 region has the DNA TGTGCCATCAGTGGGACAGGGGGCGATACCTTCGCCCTCCACTTT.

In its sample, this clonotype was seen a few times. The chain joins TRBV20-1 to TRBJ2-5; 12 nucleotides line up with TRBD2. Germline trimming cut 4 bases from V and 3 bases from J; bases unmatched to any gene: 3. The CDR3 sequence is 14 residues long. Looked up from germline, CDR1 is DFQATT and CDR2 is SNEGSKA (reference sequence). CDR3 sequence reads: CSAILAGGKETQYF. Written as DNA, the CDR3 is TGCAGTGCTATTCTAGCGGGGGGGAAAGAGACCCAGTACTTC.

Many counts were recorded for this clonotype. The DNA of the CDR3 is TGTGCCAGCAGTGAAGCTAGAAGGGACAGGGTCACTGAAGCTTTCTTT. It codes for CASSEARRDRVTEAFF. This chain connects TRBV2 to TRBJ1-1; 9 bases line up with TRBD1. Trimming took 0 bases from V and 4 from J; bases not matched to a gene: 6. The CDR3 contains 16 residues. The germline CDR1 and CDR2 sequences are SNHLY and FYNNEI.

This clonotype came up a few times. The rearrangement links TRBV20-1 to TRBJ2-7, with TRBD2 matching over 8 bases. This CDR3 region has 14 residues. Germline CDR1 is DFQATT and CDR2 is SNEGSKA (reference sequence). With V trimmed by 7 bases and J by 3 bases, 11 bases remained unmatched. CDR3 protein: CSVSGLAGFYEQYF. For the CDR3, the DNA is TGCAGTGTGTCGGGGCTAGCGGGCTTCTACGAGCAGTACTTC.

This clonotype was counted many times. The chain employs TRBV6-2 or TRBV6-3 and TRBJ1-2, with 7 bases identical to TRBD1. The CDR3 totals 13 residues. Trimming took 5 bases from V and 4 from J; bases not matched to a gene: 4. CDR1 MNHEY and CDR2 SVGEGT come from the germline V gene. CDR3 sequence: CASSRGTVYGYTF. CDR3 coding DNA: TGTGCCAGCAGTCGCGGGACAGTCTATGGCTACACCTTC.

The V call is TRBV5-8, the J call TRBJ2-5; TRBD1 agrees at 8 bases. After removal of 1 base from V and 3 bases from J, the junction contained 5 bases not matched to a gene. Looked up from germline, CDR1 is SGHTS and CDR2 is YDEGEE. This CDR3 is built from 15 residues. The CDR3 here is CASSLFGTGKETQYF. The CDR3 nucleotides read TGTGCCAGCAGCTTGTTTGGGACAGGCAAAGAGACCCAGTACTTC.